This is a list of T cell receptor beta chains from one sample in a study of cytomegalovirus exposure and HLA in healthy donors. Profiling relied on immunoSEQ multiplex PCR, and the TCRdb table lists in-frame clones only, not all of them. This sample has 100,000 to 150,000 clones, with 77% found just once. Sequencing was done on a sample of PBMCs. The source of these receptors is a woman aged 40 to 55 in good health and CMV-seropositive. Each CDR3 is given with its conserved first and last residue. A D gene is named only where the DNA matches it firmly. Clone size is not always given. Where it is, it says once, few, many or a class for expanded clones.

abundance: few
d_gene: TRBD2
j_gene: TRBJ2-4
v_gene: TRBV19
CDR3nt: TGTGCCAGTAGTATAGGCCGGCTAGCGGGTCCAATGGCCAAAAACATTCAGTACTTC
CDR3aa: CASSIGRLAGPMAKNIQYF

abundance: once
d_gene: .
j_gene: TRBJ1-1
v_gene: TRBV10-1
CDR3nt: TGCGCCAGCAGTACAGGCCCAGGGACTGAAGCTTTCTTT
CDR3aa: CASSTGPGTEAFF

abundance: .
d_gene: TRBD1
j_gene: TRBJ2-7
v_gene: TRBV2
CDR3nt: TGTGCCAACACAAGGGGGCGTTCCTCCTACGAGCAGTACTTC
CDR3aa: CANTRGRSSYEQYF

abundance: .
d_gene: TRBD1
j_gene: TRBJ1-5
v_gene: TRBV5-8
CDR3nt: TGTGCCAGCAGCCCAGACAGGGGGGCTACTCATAGCAATCAGCCCCAGCATTTT
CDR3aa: CASSPDRGATHSNQPQHF

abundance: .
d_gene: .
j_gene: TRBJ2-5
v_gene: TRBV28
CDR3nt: TGTGCCAGCCGAAGACAGCAAGAGACCCAGTACTTC
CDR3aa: CASRRQQETQYF

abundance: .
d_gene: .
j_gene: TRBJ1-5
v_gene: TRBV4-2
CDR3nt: TGTGCCAGCAGCCAAGGGACACAAAATCAGCCCCAGCATTTT
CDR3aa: CASSQGTQNQPQHF

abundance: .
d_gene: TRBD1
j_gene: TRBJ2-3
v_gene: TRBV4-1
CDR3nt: TGCGCCAGCAGCCAAGTCCCACAGGGGGCCTACACAGATACGCAGTATTTT
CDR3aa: CASSQVPQGAYTDTQYF

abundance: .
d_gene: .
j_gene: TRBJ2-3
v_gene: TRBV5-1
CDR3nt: TGCGCCAGCGCGCTGCGCGGGGGCACAGATACGCAGTATTTT
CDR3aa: CASALRGGTDTQYF

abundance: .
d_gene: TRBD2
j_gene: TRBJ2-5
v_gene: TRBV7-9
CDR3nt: TGTGCCAGCAGCCCACCGGGACTAGCTGAAGAGACCCAGTACTTC
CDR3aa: CASSPPGLAEETQYF

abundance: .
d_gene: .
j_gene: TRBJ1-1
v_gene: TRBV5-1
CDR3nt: TGCGCCAGCAGCTTGACCGAGGGTCCCTATATGAACACTGAAGCTTTCTTT
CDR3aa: CASSLTEGPYMNTEAFF

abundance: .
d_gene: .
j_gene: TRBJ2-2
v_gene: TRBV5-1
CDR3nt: TGCGCCAGCAGCTTGACAGCCGGGGAGCTGTTTTTT
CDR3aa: CASSLTAGELFF

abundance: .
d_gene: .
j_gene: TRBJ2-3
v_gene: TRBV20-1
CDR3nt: TGCAGTGCGCAGGGCGCAGATACGCAGTATTTT
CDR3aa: CSAQGADTQYF

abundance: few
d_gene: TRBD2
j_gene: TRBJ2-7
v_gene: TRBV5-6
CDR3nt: TGTGCCAGCAGCCCGGCGGGGGGAAATTTCTACGAGCAGTACTTC
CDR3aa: CASSPAGGNFYEQYF

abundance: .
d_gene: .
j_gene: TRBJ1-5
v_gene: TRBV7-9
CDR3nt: TGTTCCAGCAGCTTTCTCAATCAGCCCCAGCATTTT
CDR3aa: CSSSFLNQPQHF

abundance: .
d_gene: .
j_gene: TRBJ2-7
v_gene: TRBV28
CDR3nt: TGTGCCAGCAGTTGGACAGTCGGCTCCTACGAGCAGTACTTC
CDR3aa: CASSWTVGSYEQYF

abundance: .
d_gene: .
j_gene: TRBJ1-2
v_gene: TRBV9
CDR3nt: TGTGCCAGCAGCGTAGATCAGGGCTATGGCTACACCTTC
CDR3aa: CASSVDQGYGYTF

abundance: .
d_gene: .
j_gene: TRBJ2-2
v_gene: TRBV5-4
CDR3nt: TGTGCCAGCAGCTTACAGGGGAACACCGGGGAGCTGTTTTTT
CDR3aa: CASSLQGNTGELFF

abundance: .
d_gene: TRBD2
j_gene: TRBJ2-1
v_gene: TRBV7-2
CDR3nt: TGTGCCAGCAGCTTCTTCTCAGCGGGAGTTGATGAGCAGTTCTTC
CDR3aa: CASSFFSAGVDEQFF

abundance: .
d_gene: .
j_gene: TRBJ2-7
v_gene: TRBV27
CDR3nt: TGTGCCAGCAGTCCAAAACTAGCTACACTGGACGAGCAGTACTTC
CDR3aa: CASSPKLATLDEQYF

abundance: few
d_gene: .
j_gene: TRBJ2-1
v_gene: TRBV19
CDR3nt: TGTGCCAGTAGTCGGACTATTCAAAACAATGAGCAGTTCTTC
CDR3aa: CASSRTIQNNEQFF

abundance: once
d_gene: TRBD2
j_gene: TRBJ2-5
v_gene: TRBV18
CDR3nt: TGTGCCAGCTCTACTAGCGGGAGGGATCAAGAGACCCAGTACTTC
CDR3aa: CASSTSGRDQETQYF

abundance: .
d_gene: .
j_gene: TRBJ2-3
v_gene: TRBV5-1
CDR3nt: TGCGCCAGCGGAGAAGGGGGCACAGATACGCAGTATTTT
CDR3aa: CASGEGGTDTQYF

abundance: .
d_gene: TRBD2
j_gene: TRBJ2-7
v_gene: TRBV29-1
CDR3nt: TGCAGCGTTGTAACTAGCGGGAGATACGAGCAGTACTTC
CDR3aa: CSVVTSGRYEQYF

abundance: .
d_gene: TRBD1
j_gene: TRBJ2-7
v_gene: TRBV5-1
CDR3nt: TGCGCCAGCAGCTTGGGAGGGGGCAACTCCTACGAGCAGTACTTC
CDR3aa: CASSLGGGNSYEQYF

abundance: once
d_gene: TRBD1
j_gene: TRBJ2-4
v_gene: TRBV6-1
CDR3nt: TGTGCCAGCAGTGCCGGGACAGGACGCCTAAACATTCAGTACTTC
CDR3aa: CASSAGTGRLNIQYF

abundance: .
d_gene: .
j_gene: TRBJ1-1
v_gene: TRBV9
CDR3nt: TGTGCCAGCAGCGGAAGGGAGGGTTTCCTAAACACTGAAGCTTTCTTT
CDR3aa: CASSGREGFLNTEAFF

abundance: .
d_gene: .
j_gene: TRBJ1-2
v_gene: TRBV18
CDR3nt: TGTGCCAGCTCAGTTCTTCCGGGACTGTCTGACTATGGCTACACCTTC
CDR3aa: CASSVLPGLSDYGYTF

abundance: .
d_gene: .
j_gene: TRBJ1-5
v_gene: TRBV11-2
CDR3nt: TGTGCCAGCAGCTTAAACAGAGATCAGCCCCAGCATTTT
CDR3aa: CASSLNRDQPQHF

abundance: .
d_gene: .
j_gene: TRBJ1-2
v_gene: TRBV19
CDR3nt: TGTGCCAGTAGTATAAACAGGTTGCTCTATGGCTACACCTTC
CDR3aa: CASSINRLLYGYTF

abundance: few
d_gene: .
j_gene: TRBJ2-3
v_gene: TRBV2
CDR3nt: TGTGCCAGCAGTTCCCGTGACCCCGGGGTCGCCCCAGATACGCAGTATTTT
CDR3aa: CASSSRDPGVAPDTQYF

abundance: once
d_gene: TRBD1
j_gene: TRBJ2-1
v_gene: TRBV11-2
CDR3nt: TGTGCCAGCAGCTTAGGGGGGACAGGGTACAATGAGCAGTTCTTC
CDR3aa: CASSLGGTGYNEQFF

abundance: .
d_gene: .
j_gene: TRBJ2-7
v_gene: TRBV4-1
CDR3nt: TGCGCCAGCAGCCAAGATTCCAAGGGGCGCGGAGGGTTCTACGAGCAGTACTTC
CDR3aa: CASSQDSKGRGGFYEQYF

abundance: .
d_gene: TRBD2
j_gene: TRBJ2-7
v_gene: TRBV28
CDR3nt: TGTGCCAGCAGCCCCGGGAAGGGAGGGCCCTCCGAGCAGTACTTC
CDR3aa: CASSPGKGGPSEQYF

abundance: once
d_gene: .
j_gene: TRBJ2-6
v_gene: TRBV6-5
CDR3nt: TGTGCCAGCAGGCCACTCTCTGGGGCCAACGTCCTGACTTTC
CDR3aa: CASRPLSGANVLTF

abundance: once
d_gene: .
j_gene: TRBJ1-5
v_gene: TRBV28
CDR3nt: TGTGCCAGCAGTCGACAGGCGGGGGGCCGCAATCAGCCCCAGCATTTT
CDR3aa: CASSRQAGGRNQPQHF

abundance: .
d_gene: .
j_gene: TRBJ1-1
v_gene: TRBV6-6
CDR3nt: TGTGCCAGCAAACAGACGAACACTGAAGCTTTCTTT
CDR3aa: CASKQTNTEAFF

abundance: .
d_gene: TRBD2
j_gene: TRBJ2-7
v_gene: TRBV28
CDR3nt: TGTGCCAGCAGCTCCCCACCCTCCGTCCCGGGACTAGCGGGAGGGCCGTACGAGCAGTACTTC
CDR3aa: CASSSPPSVPGLAGGPYEQYF

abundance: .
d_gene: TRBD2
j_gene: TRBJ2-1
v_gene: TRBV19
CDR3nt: TGTGCCACTGGGGCCGGGACTAGGTCCCATGAGCAGTTCTTC
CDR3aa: CATGAGTRSHEQFF

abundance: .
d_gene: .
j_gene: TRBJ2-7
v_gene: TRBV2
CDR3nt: TGTGCCAGCAGTGCCTCCGAGGGTTCCTACGAGCAGTACTTC
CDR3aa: CASSASEGSYEQYF

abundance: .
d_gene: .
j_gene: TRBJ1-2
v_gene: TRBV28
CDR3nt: TGTGCCAGCGGCGACAGATATGGCTACACCTTC
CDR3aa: CASGDRYGYTF

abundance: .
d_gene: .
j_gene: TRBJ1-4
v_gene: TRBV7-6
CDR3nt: TGTGCCAGCAGCGCGGAGGACGGAAAGAATGAAAAACTGTTTTTT
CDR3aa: CASSAEDGKNEKLFF

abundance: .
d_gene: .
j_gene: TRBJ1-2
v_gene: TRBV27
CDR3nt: TGTGCCAGCAGTTTACACCGGGGTAACTATGGCTACACCTTC
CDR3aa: CASSLHRGNYGYTF